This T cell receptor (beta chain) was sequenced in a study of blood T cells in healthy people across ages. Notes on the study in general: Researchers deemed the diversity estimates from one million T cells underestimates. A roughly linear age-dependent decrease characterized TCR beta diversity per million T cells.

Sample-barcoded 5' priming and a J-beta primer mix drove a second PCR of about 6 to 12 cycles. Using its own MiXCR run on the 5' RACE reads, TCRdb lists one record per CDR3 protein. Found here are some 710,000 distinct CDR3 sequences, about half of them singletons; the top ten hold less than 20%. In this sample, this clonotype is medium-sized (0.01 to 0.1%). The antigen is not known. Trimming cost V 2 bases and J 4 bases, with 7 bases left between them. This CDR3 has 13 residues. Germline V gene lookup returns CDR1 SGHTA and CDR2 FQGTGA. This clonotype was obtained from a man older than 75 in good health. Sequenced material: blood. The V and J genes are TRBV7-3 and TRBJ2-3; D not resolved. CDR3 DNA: TGTGCCAGCAGCTTATCCCTCGCAGATACGCAGTATTTT. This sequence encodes CASSLSLADTQYF.